This T cell receptor beta chain was captured by sequencing in a study of a mutant IDH1 vaccine in newly diagnosed glioma. About the study: Every participant had undergone radiotherapy, temozolomide, or both before, and most underwent both.

For this clone: Its antigen remains unknown.

Germline V lookup: CDR1 ENHRY, CDR2 SYGVKD. The CDR3 consists of 16 residues. V shed 3 bases and J shed 1 base, with 13 bases lying between them. Time point indicated: week 5, during vaccination. Each dose delivered 300 ug of mutant IDH1 20-mer peptide subcutaneously with imiquimod. The method was immunoSEQ multiplex PCR; TCRdb's version includes in-frame clones alone and lacks a portion of them. The data show 45,000 to 70,000 clones, around 81% seen once. The chain is built from TRBV10-3 and TRBJ1-3; no reliable D call. Sample: PBMCs, taken from a glioma patient whose treatment included an IDH1 peptide vaccine. The receptor was isolated from a man aged 30 to 45 with glioma. The CDR3 nucleotides are TGTGCCATCAGTGATTATTTGGGAAAATCTGGAAACACCATATATTTT. This translates into CAISDYLGKSGNTIYF.